The 32 T cell receptor beta chains in this list originate from one sample, sequenced in a study of neoadjuvant anti-PD-1 for oral cavity cancer. The protocol was immunoSEQ multiplex PCR, while the TCRdb copy is restricted to in-frame clones and leaves out a portion. The sample carries about 12,000 clones, about 61% recorded once. Here the sequenced sample was tumor tissue, taken before nivolumab (anti-PD-1) treatment. The receptor set was obtained from a person aged 40-85 years with oral cavity squamous cell carcinoma. The donor label of this sample is uncertain.

The chain is built from TRBV5-1 and TRBJ1-4; D remains unclear. V lost 0 bases and J 0 bases, leaving 6 bases between the germline ends. CDR1 and CDR2 (germline): SGHRS, YFSETQ. The CDR3 runs to 15 residues. CDR3 bases: TGCGCCAGCAGCTTGGACCCCTCAACTAATGAAAAACTGTTTTTT. Amino acids: CASSLDPSTNEKLFF. Supplemented by reference TRBV5-1 and TRBJ1-4, the full variable domain reads KAGVTQTPRYLIKTRGQQVTLSCSPISGHRSVSWYQQTPGQGLQFLFEYFSETQRNKGNFPGRFSGRQFSNSRSEMNVSTLELGDSALYLCASSLDPSTNEKLFFGSGTQLSVL.

V usage is TRBV19 and J usage is TRBJ1-3; D perhaps matches TRBD1 (5 bases). Per germline, CDR1 LNHDA and CDR2 SQIVND (reference sequence). Trimming shortened V by 1 base and J by 4 bases, and 11 bases separated the two germline ends. The CDR3 loop spans 15 amino acids. The CDR3 loop reads CASSIVATDGNTIYF. The CDR3 bases are TGTGCCAGTAGTATAGTTGCGACAGACGGAAACACCATATATTTT.

This clone showed up just once. This chain joins TRBV7-8 and TRBJ1-1; D gene unclear. This CDR3 region has 14 residues. CDR1 and CDR2 from the germline V gene are SGHVS and FQNEAQ. V shed 3 bases and J shed 5 bases, with 13 bases lying between them. CDR3 coding DNA: TGTGCCAGCAGCTTGGGCCCCGTGGGGACTGAAGCTTTCTTT. Protein sequence: CASSLGPVGTEAFF.

The V gene is TRBV5-8, the J gene TRBJ1-1; D uncertain. This CDR3 spans 14 amino acids. V dropped 1 base and J dropped 5 bases, with 12 bases sitting between them. Germline assignment: CDR1 SGHTS and CDR2 YDEGEE. The CDR3 is CASSLHVRVTEAFF. Here the CDR3 DNA reads TGTGCCAGCAGCTTGCACGTACGGGTTACTGAAGCTTTCTTT.

The chain combines TRBV15 with TRBJ2-5; weak D call: TRBD1 (6 bases). The length of the CDR3 is 15 residues. The V end lost 3 bases, the J end lost 1 base, and 12 bases lay between the germline ends. CDR1 is LNHNV, CDR2 YYDKDF, per germline (reference sequence). The CDR3 reads CATSRAGVSQETQYF. CDR3 DNA: TGTGCCACCAGCAGGGCAGGGGTAAGCCAAGAGACCCAGTACTTC.

This CDR3 reads CASSEAVTGTSGGYNEQFF. The CDR3 nucleotides read TGTGCCAGCAGCGAAGCCGTCACCGGGACTAGCGGGGGTTACAATGAGCAGTTCTTC. The J gene is TRBJ2-1, the V gene TRBV9, with 14 bases that match TRBD2. This CDR3 region has 19 residues. CDR1 is SGDLS, CDR2 YYNGEE, per germline. V lost 3 bases and J lost 4; bases outside the gene matches: 12. The variable domain in full, completed from reference TRBV9 and TRBJ2-1, reads DSGVTQTPKHLITATGQRVTLRCSPRSGDLSVYWYQQSLDQGLQFLIQYYNGEERAKGNILERFSAQQFPDLHSELNLSSLELGDSALYFCASSEAVTGTSGGYNEQFFGPGTRLTVL.

The rearrangement joins TRBV6-9 to TRBJ1-2; no definite D call. This CDR3 has 12 residues. V was clipped by 5 bases and J by 8 bases, with 12 bases between them. Germline values: CDR1 MNHGY, CDR2 SVAAGI. This CDR3 is CASSPRERGYTF. For the CDR3, the DNA is TGTGCCAGCAGTCCTCGGGAAAGGGGCTACACCTTC.

The chain joins TRBV6-5 to TRBJ1-6; D unclear. V shed 2 bases and J shed 7 bases, with 9 bases lying between them. The CDR3 sequence is 14 residues long. Germline values: CDR1 MNHEY, CDR2 SVGAGI. CDR3 sequence: CASSYGGRNSPLHF. CDR3 nucleotide sequence: TGTGCCAGCAGTTACGGCGGCAGGAATTCACCCCTCCACTTT.

The rearrangement links TRBV7-2 to TRBJ2-5; TRBD1 matches 9 bases. CDR1 is SGHTA and CDR2 is FQGNSA in the germline V gene. The CDR3 consists of 15 residues. Trimming took 1 base from V and 7 from J; bases not matched to a gene: 7. CDR3: CASSLEGTGWGTQYF. The CDR3 DNA is TGTGCCAGCAGCTTAGAGGGGACAGGGTGGGGGACCCAGTACTTC. The full variable domain, its missing parts supplied by reference TRBV7-2 and TRBJ2-5, is GAGVSQSPSNKVTEKGKDVELRCDPISGHTALYWYRQSLGQGLEFLIYFQGNSAPDKSGLPSDRFSAERTGGSVSTLTIQRTQQEDSAVYLCASSLEGTGWGTQYFGPGTRLLVL.

This clone came up a few times. The chain recombines TRBV5-4 with TRBJ2-5, with TRBD2 identical over 11 bases. Germline CDR1 and CDR2: SGHNT and YYREEE (reference sequence). The length of the CDR3 is 15 residues. V was clipped by 4 bases and J by 2 bases; unmatched bases: 4. The CDR3 is CASSVGLADQETQYF. CDR3 bases: TGTGCCAGCAGCGTGGGACTAGCGGATCAAGAGACCCAGTACTTC. Based on the CDR3 plus reference TRBV5-4 and TRBJ2-5, the full variable domain is ETGVTQSPTHLIKTRGQQVTLRCSSQSGHNTVSWYQQALGQGPQFIFQYYREEENGRGNFPPRFSGLQFPNYSSELNVNALELDDSALYLCASSVGLADQETQYFGPGTRLLVL.

The J gene is TRBJ2-5, the V gene TRBV9, with TRBD2 matching 7 bases. CDR1 and CDR2 from the germline V gene are SGDLS and YYNGEE. CDR3 size: 16 residues. V lost 0 bases, J lost 0 bases, and 5 bases stayed unmatched. CDR3 coding DNA: TGTGCCAGCAGCGTAGCGGCCGGACTAGACCAAGAGACCCAGTACTTC. It encodes CASSVAAGLDQETQYF. The full variable domain, its missing parts supplied by reference TRBV9 and TRBJ2-5, is DSGVTQTPKHLITATGQRVTLRCSPRSGDLSVYWYQQSLDQGLQFLIQYYNGEERAKGNILERFSAQQFPDLHSELNLSSLELGDSALYFCASSVAAGLDQETQYFGPGTRLLVL.

V is TRBV18 and J is TRBJ1-1, with D perhaps matching TRBD1 (5 bases). The CDR3 has 15 amino acids. Trimming took off 2 bases at V and 1 base at J, with 11 bases between the two ends. In germline, CDR1 is KGHSH, CDR2 LQKENI. The CDR3 loop is CASSPAQGGNTEAFF. The CDR3 nucleotides read TGTGCCAGCTCACCAGCTCAGGGAGGGAACACTGAAGCTTTCTTT.

This clone was observed a single time. The chain employs TRBV6-5 and TRBJ2-3; perhaps TRBD2 as D (5 bases). This CDR3 comprises 14 residues. Germline assignment: CDR1 MNHEY and CDR2 SVGAGI. The ends were cut back, 5 bases at V and 1 base at J, with 10 bases in the middle. The CDR3 coding sequence is TGTGCCAGCAGTGAGGGCCATCGCACAGATACGCAGTATTTT. It yields the protein CASSEGHRTDTQYF.

This sequence joins TRBV5-6 and TRBJ2-2; 14 bases are a match to TRBD2. The trim removed 4 bases at V and 6 bases at J, leaving 8 bases unmatched. The CDR3 runs to 17 residues. In germline, CDR1 is SGHDT, CDR2 YYEEEE. This chain's CDR3 is CASSPSGLAGGAGELFF. CDR3 DNA sequence: TGTGCCAGCAGCCCTTCCGGACTAGCGGGGGGTGCCGGGGAGCTGTTTTTT.

The rearrangement links TRBV6-6 to TRBJ2-5, with 7 bases matching TRBD1. The CDR3 consists of 16 residues. The germline CDR1 and CDR2 sequences are MNHNY and SVGAGI (reference sequence). V was clipped by 5 bases and J by 1 base; unmatched bases: 10. In DNA, the CDR3 is TGTGCCAGCAGTGTGTGGGGAGACAGGGCCCAAGAGACCCAGTACTTC. Its protein product is CASSVWGDRAQETQYF.

The chain carries TRBV5-1 and TRBJ2-6; D uncertain. The CDR3 has 14 residues. Trimming shortened V by 5 bases and J by 0 bases, and 6 bases separated the two germline ends. Germline V gene lookup returns CDR1 SGHRS and CDR2 YFSETQ. The DNA of the CDR3 is TGCGCCAGCAGGGTGGGCTCTGGGGCCAACGTCCTGACTTTC. Protein sequence: CASRVGSGANVLTF.

This clone was seen just once. The V call is TRBV9, the J call TRBJ2-2; 8 nucleotides match TRBD1. Trimming at V came to 4 bases and at J to 5 bases, leaving 4 bases not matched to a gene. Per the germline V gene, CDR1 is SGDLS and CDR2 is YYNGEE. This CDR3 has 14 amino acids. CDR3 in DNA: TGTGCCAGCAGCTCCAGACAGGGGACCGGGGAGCTGTTTTTT. Protein sequence: CASSSRQGTGELFF.

This clone was seen a handful of times. The V gene is TRBV18, the J gene TRBJ1-1; D is uncertain. CDR3 length: 14 residues. V gave up 1 base and J gave up 1 base, with 7 bases separating them. Germline lookup yields CDR1 KGHSH and CDR2 LQKENI. The CDR3 sequence is CASSPHARNTEAFF. As DNA, the CDR3 is TGTGCCAGCTCACCACATGCGCGGAACACTGAAGCTTTCTTT.

The gene calls are TRBV11-1 and TRBJ2-3; D possibly matches TRBD1 or TRBD2 (5 bases each). CDR3 length: 14 amino acids. Germline V gene lookup returns CDR1 SGHAT and CDR2 FQDESV (reference sequence). V shed 2 bases and J shed 5 bases, with 11 bases lying between them. The CDR3 bases are TGTGCCAGCAGCTTAAACGGGGCCGTAGATACGCAGTATTTT. Translated: CASSLNGAVDTQYF.

The rearrangement joins TRBV5-1 to TRBJ2-5, with 10 bases matching TRBD2. J gave up 2 bases and V 3 bases, and 7 bases lay outside the gene matches. The CDR3 contains 16 residues. The V gene's germline CDR1 is SGHRS and CDR2 YFSETQ. Here the CDR3 DNA reads TGCGCCAGCAGCTGGATAGCGGGGGGCAGGCAAGAGACCCAGTACTTC. It specifies CASSWIAGGRQETQYF.

The chain joins TRBV5-1 to TRBJ1-1, with D possibly TRBD1 on 5 matching bases. This CDR3 region has 12 residues. Deletions cut 1 base from V and 7 bases from J, with 8 bases between. Germline assignment: CDR1 SGHRS and CDR2 YFSETQ. The CDR3 reads CASSLWGIEAFF. The CDR3 DNA reads TGCGCCAGCAGCTTGTGGGGGATTGAAGCTTTCTTT.

This CDR3 is CASSASAEIHNEKLFF. The CDR3 DNA sequence: TGCGCCAGCAGCGCCTCCGCAGAGATTCATAATGAAAAACTGTTTTTT. V is TRBV5-1 and J is TRBJ1-4; D is uncertain. With 4 bases removed from V and 4 bases from J, the gap between germline ends came to 17 bases. Germline assignment: CDR1 SGHRS and CDR2 YFSETQ. The CDR3 totals 16 residues.

This clone was counted only a few times. The chain uses TRBV19 and TRBJ1-2; D is unclear. This CDR3 has 12 residues. Trimming cost V 5 bases and J 4 bases, with 8 bases left between them. Germline loops: CDR1 LNHDA, CDR2 SQIVND (reference sequence). The CDR3 DNA follows: TGTGCCAGTAGTCCCCTTCGCTATGGCTACACCTTC. This translates into CASSPLRYGYTF.

The V and J genes are TRBV19 and TRBJ1-1, with 8 bases fitting TRBD1. V was pared by 10 bases and J by 0 bases, with 16 bases of the junction left unmatched. The CDR3 consists of 17 residues. Germline V gives CDR1 LNHDA, CDR2 SQIVND (reference sequence). CDR3 protein: CATARGRGLLMNTEAFF. DNA of the CDR3: TGTGCCACCGCCAGGGGCAGGGGGCTTCTCATGAACACTGAAGCTTTCTTT.

The DNA for the CDR3 is TGTGCCAGCAGCCGAAGACTAGCAGGTGAGCAGTTCTTC. Translating it yields CASSRRLAGEQFF. This chain links TRBV5-6 with TRBJ2-1, with 7 bases aligning to TRBD2. This CDR3 spans 13 amino acids. The germline V gene encodes CDR1 SGHDT and CDR2 YYEEEE. J was trimmed by 9 bases and V by 4 bases; bases with no gene match: 7.

This chain connects TRBV7-2 to TRBJ2-3, with 11 bases fitting TRBD2. CDR1 SGHTA and CDR2 FQGNSA come from the germline V gene. The CDR3 spans 15 residues. Trimming took 5 bases from V and 1 from J; bases not matched to a gene: 2. CDR3 sequence reads: CASSQLAGGTDTQYF. CDR3 DNA sequence: TGTGCCAGCAGCCAACTAGCGGGGGGCACAGATACGCAGTATTTT.

V is TRBV6-6 and J is TRBJ2-5; a possible D gene is TRBD1 (6 bases). The CDR3 spans 16 residues. The V end lost 2 bases, the J end lost 7 bases, and 20 bases lay between the germline ends. Germline CDR1 is MNHNY and CDR2 is SVGAGI (reference sequence). CDR3 residues: CASSYGGDGSRGTQYF. CDR3 nucleotide sequence: TGTGCCAGCAGTTACGGGGGAGACGGTAGCAGGGGGACCCAGTACTTC.

The J gene is TRBJ1-5, the V gene TRBV7-3; no clear D gene. The length of the CDR3 is 14 residues. Trimming stripped 0 bases from V and 1 base from J, with 4 bases between. CDR1 is SGHTA, CDR2 FQGTGA, per germline. CDR3 residues: CASSLTPSNQPQHF. The CDR3 DNA sequence: TGTGCCAGCAGCTTAACCCCAAGCAATCAGCCCCAGCATTTT.

The chain is built from TRBV6-1 and TRBJ1-1; D is undetermined. The CDR3 runs to 11 residues. V dropped 7 bases and J dropped 2 bases, with 5 bases sitting between them. Germline CDR1 reads MNHNS; CDR2 reads SASEGT. The CDR3, as DNA: TGTGCCAGCAAAACCAACACTGAAGCTTTCTTT. It codes for CASKTNTEAFF.

The J gene is TRBJ1-2, the V gene TRBV19; D uncertain. The CDR3 runs to 14 residues. The V end was cut by 6 bases, the J end by 1 base, with 12 bases between. CDR1 and CDR2 from the germline V gene are LNHDA and SQIVND (reference sequence). CDR3 protein: CASSRETVNYGYTF. CDR3 nucleotide sequence: TGTGCCAGTAGCCGAGAAACCGTTAACTATGGCTACACCTTC.

The rearrangement links TRBV28 to TRBJ1-1; TRBD1 aligns across 7 bases. Losses at the gene ends were 7 bases for V and 10 bases for J; bases not matched to a gene: 12. CDR1 is MDHEN and CDR2 is SYDVKM in the germline V gene. CDR3 size: 13 residues. The CDR3 reads CASKPDRFIGAFF. The CDR3, as DNA: TGTGCCAGCAAACCGGACAGGTTTATTGGAGCTTTCTTT.

This chain connects TRBV2 to TRBJ2-7, with 11 bases fitting TRBD1. This CDR3 region has 14 residues. V was clipped by 8 bases and J by 4 bases; unmatched bases: 7. Germline V gives CDR1 SNHLY, CDR2 FYNNEI. The CDR3 DNA follows: TGTGCCAGCGGGGGACAGGGGGGTAAATACGAGCAGTACTTC. Translated: CASGGQGGKYEQYF.